One sample yielded the 29 T cell receptor beta chains listed below, sequenced in a study of response to subunit inactivated influenza vaccine. Via MiXCR, TCRdb re-called the RT-PCR reads, giving one row per CDR3 protein. Of about 650,000 distinct CDR3 sequences listed, more than 15% are singletons. The source was PBMCs from blood, collected about 11 days after vaccination. The receptors come from a man aged 50-59 years who received an inactivated influenza vaccine.

This clonotype was counted many times. This rearrangement joins TRBV20-1 to TRBJ2-2, with D tentatively TRBD2 (7 bases). The V and J ends lost 6 bases and 11 bases respectively, with 19 bases between them. Germline CDR1 DFQATT, CDR2 SNEGSKA (reference sequence). The CDR3 extends over 13 amino acids. This CDR3 reads CSAPGPGGTELFF. The DNA of the CDR3 is TGCAGTGCACCTGGTCCGGGGGGCACCGAGCTGTTTTTT.

This CDR3 reads CASREMTGITEAFF. In DNA form, the CDR3 reads TGTGCCAGCAGGGAAATGACAGGGATCACTGAAGCTTTCTTT. V usage is TRBV2 and J usage is TRBJ1-1, with TRBD1 matching 7 bases. After removal of 6 bases from V and 4 bases from J, the junction contained 8 bases not matched to a gene. The CDR3 sequence is 14 residues long. Germline assignment: CDR1 SNHLY and CDR2 FYNNEI.

The chain joins TRBV28 to TRBJ2-1, with 7 bases fitting TRBD2. The germline gives CDR1 MDHEN, CDR2 SYDVKM. The length of the CDR3 is 13 residues. After removal of 9 bases from V and 6 bases from J, the junction contained 8 bases not matched to a gene. CDR3 coding DNA: TGTGCCAGTGCCGGGCGGACTAGCAATGAGCAGTTCTTC. Translated: CASAGRTSNEQFF.

This rearrangement joins TRBV20-1 to TRBJ1-1; D possibly corresponds to TRBD1 (6 bases). V was trimmed by 4 bases and J by 12 bases, leaving 18 bases between them. The CDR3 is 12 amino acids. CDR1 is DFQATT, CDR2 SNEGSKA, per germline (reference sequence). In DNA, the CDR3 is TGCAGTGCTACAGCGGCGGGGGCAATGTCTTTCTTT. It codes for CSATAAGAMSFF.

This sequence joins TRBV3-1 and TRBJ1-6, with TRBD1 matching over 7 bases. V lost 7 bases and J lost 7; bases outside the gene matches: 10. CDR1 is LGHDT and CDR2 is YNNKEL in the germline V gene (reference sequence). The CDR3 is 15 residues long. Here the CDR3 reads CASTLRDSGNSPLHF. Written as DNA, the CDR3 is TGTGCCAGCACCCTCCGGGACAGCGGCAATTCACCCCTCCACTTT.

This chain's CDR3 is CASSYEAQGLYEQYF. CDR3 nucleotides: TGTGCCAGCAGCTATGAGGCTCAGGGCCTCTACGAGCAGTACTTC. The chain recombines TRBV5-5 with TRBJ2-7; TRBD1 is a possible D gene (5 bases). The CDR3 totals 15 residues. Germline loops: CDR1 SGHKS, CDR2 YYEKEE (reference sequence). Trimming took 3 bases from V and 3 from J, leaving 16 bases between them.

The CDR3, as DNA: TGTGCCAGCAGTTTATTCCCCGGAGACAGGATGGGAGAGCAGTACTTC. It specifies CASSLFPGDRMGEQYF. The chain carries TRBV27 and TRBJ2-7, with D possibly being TRBD1 (6 bases). Trimming pared 1 base from V and 7 bases from J, leaving 20 bases between. This CDR3 region has 16 residues. Germline CDR1 reads MNHEY; CDR2 reads SMNVEV (reference sequence).

This chain links TRBV10-3 with TRBJ2-1; 10 bases line up with TRBD2. CDR1 is ENHRY, CDR2 SYGVKD, per germline. Trimming cost V 0 bases and J 6 bases; bases outside gene matches: 5. This CDR3 comprises 16 residues. Here the CDR3 reads CAISESPSGGLNEQFF. CDR3 nucleotide sequence: TGTGCCATCAGTGAGTCGCCTAGCGGGGGACTCAATGAGCAGTTCTTC.

Remarks on this clonotype: Relative to the germline gene, one junction end is altered; a read error may explain this. This chain links TRBV5-5 with TRBJ2-3; a weak D match, TRBD2 (5 bases). CDR1 and CDR2 (germline): SGHKS, YYEKEE (reference sequence). The CDR3 has 15 amino acids. CDR3 DNA: TGTGCCAGCAGCCCAGGACTCTACGACACAGATACGCAGTGTTTT. As protein: CASSPGLYDTDTQCF.

This clonotype occurred a few times. The gene calls are TRBV12-3 or TRBV12-4 and TRBJ2-1; D gene uncertain. The CDR3 consists of 18 residues. V gave up 6 bases and J gave up 5 bases, with 26 bases separating them. The DNA of the CDR3 is TGTGCCAGCAGGGGCCTCCCCCGGAGTGCCGCCGCGGACAATGAGCAGTTCTTC. This codes for CASRGLPRSAAADNEQFF.

The rearrangement links TRBV19 to TRBJ1-6, with TRBD1 identical over 7 bases. From germline, CDR1 is LNHDA and CDR2 SQIVND (reference sequence). V shed 6 bases, J shed 7 bases, and the junction held 9 bases outside the gene matches. CDR3 length: 15 residues. In DNA form, the CDR3 reads TGTGCCAGTAGGGACGGACAGGAGCAAAATTCACCCCTCCACTTT. Its protein is CASRDGQEQNSPLHF.

This clonotype was detected only a few times. The V and J genes are TRBV28 and TRBJ2-2, with D unclear. The CDR3 length is 14 residues. The V end was cut by 6 bases, the J end by 4 bases, with 12 bases between. CDR1 and CDR2 from the germline V gene are MDHEN and SYDVKM. CDR3 DNA: TGTGCCAGCAGCCCCCGTGCGAGCACCGGGGAGCTGTTTTTT. Amino acids: CASSPRASTGELFF.

In its sample, this clonotype was seen a few times. This chain connects TRBV5-1 to TRBJ2-5, with 7 nucleotides matching TRBD2. This CDR3 region has 15 residues. Germline CDR1 SGHRS, CDR2 YFSETQ. V lost 4 bases and J lost 5; bases outside the gene matches: 11. The DNA for the CDR3 is TGCGCCAGCAGCAGAAACGACCTGGGGGGGGAGACCCAGTACTTC. This sequence encodes CASSRNDLGGETQYF.

The J gene is TRBJ2-1, the V gene TRBV6-2 or TRBV6-3, with D perhaps TRBD1 (6 bases). Germline values: CDR1 MNHEY, CDR2 SVGEGT. The germline V and J ends were trimmed by 0 bases and 0 bases, with 12 bases remaining between them. This CDR3 is 17 amino acids long. This chain's CDR3 is CASSYSTGQGSYNEQFF. Written as DNA, the CDR3 is TGTGCCAGCAGTTACTCGACGGGACAAGGCTCCTACAATGAGCAGTTCTTC.

Details on this clonotype: A single base separates this from a much larger clone, so it may be a read error. V and J are TRBV29-1 and TRBJ2-7; the match to TRBD2 covers 9 bases. CDR1 is SQVTM and CDR2 is ANQGSEA in the germline V gene. The CDR3 loop spans 14 amino acids. V was pared by 3 bases and J by 6 bases, with 9 bases of the junction left unmatched. The CDR3, as DNA: TGCAGCGTTGAGGGTGCGGGAGGGGGCACCGAGCAGTACTTC. Translation: CSVEGAGGGTEQYF.

V and J are TRBV29-1 and TRBJ2-3; a weak D match, TRBD2 (5 bases). Germline CDR1 SQVTM, CDR2 ANQGSEA. CDR3 size: 14 residues. V lost 2 bases to trimming and J lost 4 bases, with 13 bases between them. CDR3 protein: CSVERRLAADTQYF. CDR3 sequence (DNA): TGCAGCGTTGAAAGGCGGCTAGCCGCAGATACGCAGTATTTT.

This chain connects TRBV7-2 to TRBJ2-7, with D maybe TRBD2 (6 bases). Trimming left V 0 bases short and J 7 bases short, with 13 bases between. The CDR3 runs 14 residues. Germline values: CDR1 SGHTA, CDR2 FQGNSA. Here the CDR3 DNA reads TGTGCCAGCAGCTTAGCGCACACTGCGGGGGAGCAGTACTTC. This sequence encodes CASSLAHTAGEQYF.

The J gene is TRBJ1-6, the V gene TRBV2; D possibly corresponds to TRBD1 (5 bases). Germline V gene lookup returns CDR1 SNHLY and CDR2 FYNNEI. This CDR3 contains 16 residues. Trimming removed 7 bases from V and 8 bases from J, with 21 bases in between. The CDR3 is CASNLPGGLEDSPLHF. CDR3 nucleotide sequence: TGTGCCAGCAATCTTCCGGGGGGACTAGAGGATTCACCCCTCCACTTT.

This clonotype was detected only a few times. The chain carries TRBV20-1 and TRBJ2-3; no reliable D call. Looked up from germline, CDR1 is DFQATT and CDR2 is SNEGSKA (reference sequence). CDR3 length equals 11 residues. The V and J ends lost 0 bases and 9 bases respectively, with 7 bases between them. The CDR3: CSARETRTQYF. CDR3 in DNA: TGCAGTGCTAGAGAAACAAGGACGCAGTATTTT.

The chain uses TRBV6-2 or TRBV6-3 and TRBJ2-3, with a tentative D call TRBD2 (6 bases). This CDR3 is 14 amino acids long. V lost 8 bases and J 2 bases, leaving 14 bases between the germline ends. Germline CDR1 MNHEY, CDR2 SVGEGT. The CDR3 DNA sequence: TGTGCCAGCGTCCGGACTAAACCCACAGATACGCAGTATTTT. This encodes CASVRTKPTDTQYF.

This chain uses TRBV29-1 with TRBJ2-7; D is uncertain. This CDR3 is built from 11 residues. Per germline, CDR1 SQVTM and CDR2 ANQGSEA. Trimming pared 6 bases from V and 7 bases from J, leaving 13 bases between. The CDR3 DNA is TGCAGCGTCGCTTTCGCGCGGGAGCAGTACTTC. This translates into CSVAFAREQYF.

This clonotype was counted only a few times. The V call is TRBV5-1, the J call TRBJ2-7; 8 bases align to TRBD1. The V and J ends lost 4 bases and 5 bases, in that order; junction bases with no gene match: 11. Germline values: CDR1 SGHRS, CDR2 YFSETQ. CDR3 length equals 15 residues. CDR3 amino acids: CASSQGQVSPDEQYF. The CDR3 nucleotides read TGCGCCAGCAGCCAGGGACAGGTCTCCCCCGACGAGCAGTACTTC.

A single count supports this clonotype. J is TRBJ2-7 and V is TRBV20-1, with 9 positions matching TRBD1. The CDR3 runs to 15 residues. J was trimmed by 3 bases and V by 5 bases; bases with no gene match: 11. Germline V gene data show CDR1 as DFQATT and CDR2 as SNEGSKA (reference sequence). CDR3 loop: CSAPRRGQGIYEQYF. In DNA form, the CDR3 reads TGCAGTGCTCCACGTCGGGGACAGGGAATCTACGAGCAGTACTTC.

This chain joins TRBV10-3 and TRBJ1-1; D gene ambiguous. The length of the CDR3 is 12 residues. Between the trimmed V and J ends, which lost 4 bases and 3 bases, there was a span of 6 bases. CDR1 and CDR2 (germline): ENHRY, SYGVKD. Here the CDR3 DNA reads TGTGCCATCAGTGCGAGGGACACTGAAGCTTTCTTT. This encodes CAISARDTEAFF.

This clonotype was seen a few times. The chain joins TRBV5-4 to TRBJ2-3, with D perhaps matching TRBD2 (5 bases). V dropped 3 bases and J dropped 2 bases, with 16 bases sitting between them. CDR1 SGHNT and CDR2 YYREEE come from the germline V gene (reference sequence). The CDR3 covers 16 residues. The CDR3 spells CASSSRTQWLTDTQYF. The CDR3 bases are TGTGCCAGCAGCTCTCGGACTCAATGGCTCACAGATACGCAGTATTTT.

The gene calls are TRBV20-1 and TRBJ2-1; 8 bases align to TRBD1. The CDR3 has 15 amino acids. The V and J ends lost 6 bases and 0 bases, in that order; junction bases with no gene match: 7. Germline V gives CDR1 DFQATT, CDR2 SNEGSKA (reference sequence). The CDR3: CSAPRQGSSYNEQFF. DNA of the CDR3: TGCAGTGCCCCCCGACAGGGGTCCTCCTACAATGAGCAGTTCTTC.

This clonotype has ten or more counts. The V gene is TRBV7-8, the J gene TRBJ2-5; D not resolved. V was trimmed by 6 bases and J by 0 bases, leaving 11 bases between them. Germline V lookup: CDR1 SGHVS, CDR2 FQNEAQ. The CDR3 length is 14 residues. CDR3 in DNA: TGTGCCAGCAGGGCAGAACGATACCAAGAGACCCAGTACTTC. Protein sequence: CASRAERYQETQYF. The full variable domain, in which reference TRBV7-8 and TRBJ2-5 provide the parts outside the CDR3, is GAGVSQSPRYKVAKRGQDVALRCDPISGHVSLFWYQQALGQGPEFLTYFQNEAQLDKSGLPSDRFFAERPEGSVSTLKIQRTQQEDSAVYLCASRAERYQETQYFGPGTRLLVL.

With regard to this clonotype: With a much larger clone just one base away, this may be a read error. The gene calls are TRBV10-3 and TRBJ1-2, with D unclear. Germline V gene data show CDR1 as ENHRY and CDR2 as SYGVKD. The CDR3 is 10 amino acids. Trimming left V 11 bases short and J 7 bases short, with 11 bases between. CDR3 region: CASGGGGYTF. The DNA of the CDR3 is TGTGCCTCAGGAGGTGGTGGCTACACCTTC.

J is TRBJ1-6 and V is TRBV5-6; D might be TRBD1 (5 bases). The CDR3 is 18 amino acids. V lost 3 bases to trimming and J lost 1 base, with 17 bases between them. Germline V lookup: CDR1 SGHDT, CDR2 YYEEEE. The chain's CDR3 is CASSSYSGGRSYNSPLHF. The CDR3 DNA sequence: TGTGCCAGCAGCTCCTATTCGGGGGGGAGATCCTATAATTCACCCCTCCACTTT.